These T cell receptor beta chains were read from a single sample in a study of blood T cell repertoires in COVID-19. The repertoire was sequenced with immunoSEQ multiplex PCR; TCRdb's copy has only in-frame clones and lacks some. The sample holds fewer than 300,000 clones, about 90% seen once. Sequenced material: peripheral blood. Source of these receptors: a woman in her thirties with COVID-19, enrolled during active disease. The CDR3 runs from the conserved cysteine through the conserved F or W. D genes are given only for firm matches. Only some rows state a clone size, as once, few, many or a class for expanded clones.

CDR3	size	D	V
CASSLQGNQPQHF	-	-	TRBV12-3/TRBV12-4
CASSEADIPDPNSPLHF	few	-	TRBV2
CASERGGSQETQYF	-	TRBD2	TRBV7-9
CASSRGGVTEAFF	-	-	TRBV3-1/TRBV3-2
CASSYPGDTIYF	once	-	TRBV11-3
CAISESASRLHNEQFF	-	-	TRBV10-3
CASSFGEDRQETQYF	-	TRBD1	TRBV13
CASSAGTPFTDTQYF	once	-	TRBV7-8
CASSYQGDQPQHF	-	TRBD1	TRBV6-6
CASSRVLGATTNSPLHF	-	-	TRBV5-6
CASKQGRIDTEAFF	-	-	TRBV5-1
CASSMGHAAKNIQYF	-	-	TRBV19
CASSPGYEQYF	once	-	TRBV9
CASKQGFSGELFF	-	-	TRBV6-5
CASNKSSQGAQNYGYTF	-	TRBD1	TRBV19
CASSYSGPNEKLFF	few	-	TRBV6-6
CASGFSGQYEQYF	-	-	TRBV12-5
CASSKRLAGGRNTGELFF	-	-	TRBV21-1
CASSQVGLHPSEQYF	-	TRBD2	TRBV4-2
CASSPFDRVNSPLHF	-	TRBD1	TRBV23-1
CASSLEPGLNTEAFF	-	-	TRBV5-6
CASSLQWASSNQPQHF	-	-	TRBV7-2
CASAEGNTIYF	-	-	TRBV4-1
CASSPQGGGLETQYF	-	-	TRBV7-9
CASSQGVSYEQYF	-	TRBD1	TRBV19
CASSTKQGADSPLHF	-	-	TRBV21-1
CASSYEYSYNEQFF	once	-	TRBV6-5
CASSLPEAVVLDSPLHF	-	-	TRBV5-8
CASSFGGANYGYTF	once	-	TRBV11-2
CASAKGHSGYNEQFF	-	-	TRBV3-1/TRBV3-2
CASSLNRDYGYTF	-	-	TRBV12-3/TRBV12-4
CASSLGQGLETQYF	-	TRBD1	TRBV5-1
CATRGQPDSPLHF	-	TRBD1	TRBV19
CSVEPTSGGAYEQFF	-	TRBD2	TRBV29-1
CASSQDGTQYF	-	-	TRBV3-1/TRBV3-2
CASSTAGAGNTIYF	-	-	TRBV6-6
CASSWRFDTEAFF	-	-	TRBV7-2
CASSIGRDVAPNTEAFF	-	-	TRBV19
CASSLAPGGEGQPQHF	few	-	TRBV7-8
CASSRPDSLAYEQYF	-	-	TRBV2
CASSERGRAFSNQPQHF	-	-	TRBV2
CASSTGTSRNQPQHF	many	-	TRBV7-9
CASSANVRQENTEAFF	-	-	TRBV5-5
CASRAIMRPYEQYF	-	-	TRBV6-5
CARRILAGAHTGELFF	-	TRBD2	TRBV2
CASSYSRRGLGEAFF	once	-	TRBV6-5
CASSEGRGKAEKLFF	-	-	TRBV2
CASSPHGEGGPNTGELFF	-	-	TRBV9
CASSTGQTLYNEQFF	-	-	TRBV21-1
CASSFILGTSGGREQFF	-	TRBD2	TRBV7-9
CASSFSGGPGDTQYF	few	TRBD2	TRBV11-2
CATSRVWDTGSNQPQHF	-	-	TRBV15
CASSLGLAGQETQYF	-	TRBD2	TRBV7-6
CASSLDRVHGYTF	-	TRBD1	TRBV2
CASSPRGGNEQFF	-	TRBD2	TRBV11-3
CASSPLGGGGYNEQFF	once	-	TRBV18